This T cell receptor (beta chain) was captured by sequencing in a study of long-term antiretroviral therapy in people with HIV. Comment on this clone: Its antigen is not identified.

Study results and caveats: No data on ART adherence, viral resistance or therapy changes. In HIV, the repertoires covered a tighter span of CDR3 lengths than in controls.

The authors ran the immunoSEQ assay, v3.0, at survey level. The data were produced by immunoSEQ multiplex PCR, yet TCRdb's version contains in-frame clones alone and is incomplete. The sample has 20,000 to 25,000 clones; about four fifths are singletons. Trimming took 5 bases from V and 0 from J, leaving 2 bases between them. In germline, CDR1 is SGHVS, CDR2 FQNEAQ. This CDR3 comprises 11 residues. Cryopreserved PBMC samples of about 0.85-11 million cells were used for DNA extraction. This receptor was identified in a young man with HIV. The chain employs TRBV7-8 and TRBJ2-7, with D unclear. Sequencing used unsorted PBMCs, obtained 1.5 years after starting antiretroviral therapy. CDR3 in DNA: TGTGCCAGCAGCCCCTCCTACGAGCAGTACTTC. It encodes CASSPSYEQYF.